The subject of this entry is one TCR beta chain. Its antigen remains unknown. During the collection period, no donor immune events like infections were recorded. V shed 2 bases and J shed 3 bases, with 18 bases lying between them. Germline loops: CDR1 MGHRA, CDR2 YSYEKL. CDR3 length: 17 amino acids. This specimen comes from a study of identifying expanded T cells in peripheral blood. The table came from immunoSEQ multiplex PCR; TCRdb's copy has only in-frame clones and leaves some out. The profile shows 70,000 to 100,000 clones, 88% of them singletons. Whole-study results and caveats: Approximately 2-week clone count variance significantly increased as total template count grew. Technical replicates showed roughly 1.2 changed clones; approximately 2 weeks 15 to 20; four weeks 19.

Sequenced input: blood. This TCR was recovered from a person aged 18 to 70 in good health. The J gene is TRBJ2-3, the V gene TRBV4-1, with D tentatively TRBD1 (6 bases). The CDR3: CASSQPSIPGQTDTQYF. DNA of the CDR3: TGCGCCAGCAGCCAACCCTCGATTCCGGGACAAACAGATACGCAGTATTTT.